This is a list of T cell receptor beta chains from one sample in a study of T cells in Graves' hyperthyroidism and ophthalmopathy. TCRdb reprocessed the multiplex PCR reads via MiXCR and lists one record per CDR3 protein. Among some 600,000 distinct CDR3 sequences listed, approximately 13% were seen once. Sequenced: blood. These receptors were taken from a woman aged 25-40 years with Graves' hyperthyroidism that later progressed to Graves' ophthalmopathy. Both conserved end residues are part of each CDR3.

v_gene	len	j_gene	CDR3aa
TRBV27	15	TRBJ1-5	CASSSGTPFNQPQHF
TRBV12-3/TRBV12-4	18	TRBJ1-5	CASSFMWERGQGNQPQHF
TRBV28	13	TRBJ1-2	CASSPDRVGGYTF
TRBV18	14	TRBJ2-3	CASSPPEAVDTQYF
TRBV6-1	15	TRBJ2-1	CASRPAGEAYNEQFF
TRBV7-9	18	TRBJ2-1	CASSLRGVARHTYNEQFF
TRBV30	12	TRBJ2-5	CAWSPGEQTQYF
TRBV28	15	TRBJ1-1	CASSLRQEPNTEAFF
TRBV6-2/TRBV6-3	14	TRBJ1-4	CASSYSVSNEKLFF
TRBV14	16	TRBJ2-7	CASSNIAGVTPYEQYF
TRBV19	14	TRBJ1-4	CASSRGRNNEKLFF
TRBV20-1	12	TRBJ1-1	CSAQGGGTEAFF
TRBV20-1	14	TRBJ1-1	CSATQTGKFSEAFF
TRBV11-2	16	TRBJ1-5	CASSSSRDGSNQPQHF
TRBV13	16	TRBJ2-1	CASSLYPSGYYNEQFF
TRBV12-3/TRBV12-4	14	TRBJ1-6	CASSPTDYNSPPHF